The 11 T cell receptor beta chains listed next were all sequenced from one sample in a study of technical replicates of blood from a handful of donors. Clones were read by immunoSEQ multiplex PCR, and TCRdb kept only the in-frame ones, dropping some. Found here are roughly 51,000 clones, about 93% of them singletons; the top ten hold about 3.9%. Sequencing was done on a sample of PBMCs. The receptor source for this set is a human donor in good health. Some clones in this sample may be carry-over from other donors' samples.

The J gene is TRBJ2-1, the V gene TRBV6-1; D is perhaps TRBD2 (6 bases). The CDR3 runs to 12 residues. The ends were cut back, 10 bases at V and 9 bases at J, with 16 bases in the middle. Germline V gene data show CDR1 as MNHNS and CDR2 as SASEGT. Written as DNA, the CDR3 is TGTGCCACCTCCGGGGAGGTCGGTGAGCAGTTCTTC. Translation: CATSGEVGEQFF.

J is TRBJ2-7 and V is TRBV27, with D possibly matching TRBD2 (5 bases). The CDR3 is 14 residues long. Germline V gene sequence: CDR1 MNHEY, CDR2 SMNVEV (reference sequence). V dropped 0 bases and J dropped 7 bases, with 13 bases sitting between them. CDR3 coding DNA: TGTGCCAGCAGTTTATCGGACTCGGGGTGGGAGCAGTACTTC. It yields the protein CASSLSDSGWEQYF.

This rearrangement joins TRBV14 to TRBJ1-1, with D possibly TRBD1 on 6 matching bases. Trimming shortened V by 3 bases and J by 6 bases, and 14 bases separated the two germline ends. CDR1 and CDR2 (germline): SGHDN, FVKESK. This CDR3 spans 14 amino acids. Here the CDR3 reads CASSHGVPGAEAFF. The CDR3 nucleotides are TGTGCCAGCAGCCATGGGGTCCCAGGGGCTGAAGCTTTCTTT.

V is TRBV28 and J is TRBJ2-7; 8 bases are shared with TRBD1. The J segment lost 6 bases and the V segment lost 5 bases, leaving 6 bases of the junction unmatched. CDR3 length equals 13 residues. Germline V gene lookup returns CDR1 MDHEN and CDR2 SYDVKM. As DNA, the CDR3 is TGTGCCAGCAGTACCCCGACAGGGGCCGAGCAGTACTTC. Translating it yields CASSTPTGAEQYF.

The chain carries TRBV25-1 and TRBJ1-1; 9 bases are shared with TRBD1. Germline V lookup: CDR1 MGHDK, CDR2 SYGVNS. The CDR3 is 17 residues long. V shed 11 bases, J shed 5 bases, and the junction held 21 bases outside the gene matches. In nucleotides, the CDR3 is TGTGCCCATACGAACGGACAGGGGCGGGGTTTTGGGACTGAAGCTTTCTTT. Its translation: CAHTNGQGRGFGTEAFF.

This clone was picked up one time. The chain is built from TRBV6-1 and TRBJ2-5; 14 bases line up with TRBD2. The CDR3 has 16 amino acids. CDR1 is MNHNS and CDR2 is SASEGT in the germline V gene. V trimming: 1 base; J trimming: 2 bases; junction bases outside the gene matches: 0. The CDR3 region is CASSEGLAGGQETQYF. CDR3 coding DNA: TGTGCCAGCAGTGAAGGACTAGCGGGGGGGCAAGAGACCCAGTACTTC.

The chain links TRBV19 to TRBJ2-5; D may be TRBD2 (5 bases). This CDR3 comprises 15 residues. Deletions cut 3 bases from V and 4 bases from J, with 15 bases between. Germline V gene data show CDR1 as LNHDA and CDR2 as SQIVND (reference sequence). CDR3 sequence (DNA): TGTGCCAGTAGTATCCGGGATAACTCGGGAGAGACCCAGTACTTC. Translated, it gives CASSIRDNSGETQYF.

This rearrangement joins TRBV29-1 to TRBJ1-5; D possibly corresponds to TRBD1 (5 bases). The CDR3 consists of 19 residues. Trimming pared 4 bases from V and 3 bases from J, leaving 28 bases between. Looked up from germline, CDR1 is SQVTM and CDR2 is ANQGSEA. The CDR3 sequence: CSVGTCSRADTPYNQPQHF. The CDR3, as DNA: TGCAGCGTTGGCACCTGCTCCAGGGCGGACACCCCATACAATCAGCCCCAGCATTTT.

DNA of the CDR3: TGTGCCAGCAGCCCCGGAGGGACTGGGGCCAACGTCCTGACTTTC. Encoded protein: CASSPGGTGANVLTF. V is TRBV11-2 and J is TRBJ2-6, with a tentative D call TRBD2 (6 bases). Germline CDR1 is SGHAT and CDR2 is FQNNGV. The V end was cut by 5 bases, the J end by 2 bases, with 10 bases between. This CDR3 region has 15 residues. Combining the CDR3 with reference TRBV11-2 and TRBJ2-6 gives the whole variable domain EAGVAQSPRYKIIEKRQSVAFWCNPISGHATLYWYQQILGQGPKLLIQFQNNGVVDDSQLPKDRFSAERLKGVDSTLKIQPAKLEDSAVYLCASSPGGTGANVLTFGAGSRLTVL.

This clone was seen once. This chain joins TRBV5-6 and TRBJ2-7; D remains ambiguous. Trimming shortened V by 0 bases and J by 2 bases, and 6 bases separated the two germline ends. The germline CDR1 and CDR2 sequences are SGHDT and YYEEEE. The CDR3 spans 13 residues. DNA of the CDR3: TGTGCCAGCAGCTTGGGTCCGGCCTACGAGCAGTACTTC. Protein product: CASSLGPAYEQYF.

The genes are TRBV7-9 and TRBJ2-3; D is uncertain. This CDR3 has 12 amino acids. Trimming cost V 2 bases and J 13 bases, with 13 bases left between them. The V gene's germline CDR1 is SEHNR and CDR2 FQNEAQ (reference sequence). The CDR3 DNA sequence: TGTGCCAGCAGCTTACCGATTCCTAAGAAGTATTTT. Its translation: CASSLPIPKKYF.